These 14 T cell receptor beta chains were sequenced from one sample in a study of blood T cell repertoires in COVID-19. Produced via immunoSEQ multiplex PCR; TCRdb's table is partial and in-frame only. The data hold tens of thousands of clones, with over 70% observed a single time. The sample comprised peripheral blood. Every receptor here comes from a man aged 65-85 years with COVID-19, enrolled during active disease.

The rearrangement joins TRBV2 to TRBJ2-1; 9 positions match TRBD2. The CDR3 runs to 15 residues. Unmatched junction bases numbered 11, after V lost 7 bases and J lost 7 bases. Per the germline V gene, CDR1 is SNHLY and CDR2 is FYNNEI. This chain's CDR3 is CASTSGLANSNEQFF. CDR3 coding DNA: TGTGCCAGCACCTCGGGACTAGCTAATTCGAATGAGCAGTTCTTC. Full variable domain (remainder filled in from reference TRBV2 and TRBJ2-1): EPEVTQTPSHQVTQMGQEVILRCVPISNHLYFYWYRQILGQKVEFLVSFYNNEISEKSEIFDDQFSVERPDGSNFTLKIRSTKLEDSAMYFCASTSGLANSNEQFFGPGTRLTVL.

This sequence joins TRBV7-8 and TRBJ1-4; unclear D gene. The CDR3 consists of 15 residues. Germline V gene data show CDR1 as SGHVS and CDR2 as FQNEAQ. Trimming pared 5 bases from V and 0 bases from J, leaving 10 bases between. The CDR3 nucleotides read TGTGCCAGCAGCCCCTGGCCCGCAACTAATGAAAAACTGTTTTTT. Translation gives CASSPWPATNEKLFF.

The V gene is TRBV9, the J gene TRBJ2-1; 8 nucleotides align to TRBD1. V lost 1 base, J lost 7 bases, and 7 bases stayed unmatched. The CDR3 loop spans 15 amino acids. In germline, CDR1 is SGDLS, CDR2 YYNGEE. The CDR3 protein is CASSVRQGAGNEQFF. The CDR3 nucleotides are TGTGCCAGCAGCGTACGTCAGGGGGCGGGGAATGAGCAGTTCTTC. Looking up the rest from reference TRBV9 and TRBJ2-1 gives the full variable domain: DSGVTQTPKHLITATGQRVTLRCSPRSGDLSVYWYQQSLDQGLQFLIQYYNGEERAKGNILERFSAQQFPDLHSELNLSSLELGDSALYFCASSVRQGAGNEQFFGPGTRLTVL.

The CDR3 protein is CASSQEARSSTQYF. The CDR3 nucleotides read TGCGCCAGCAGCCAAGAGGCGCGGTCCTCTACGCAGTATTTT. The chain carries TRBV4-1 and TRBJ2-3; no definite D call. Trimming shortened V by 0 bases and J by 8 bases, and 12 bases separated the two germline ends. Germline assignment: CDR1 MGHRA and CDR2 YSYEKL. CDR3 size: 14 residues.

The gene calls are TRBV27 and TRBJ1-1; no clear D. Germline values: CDR1 MNHEY, CDR2 SMNVEV (reference sequence). This CDR3 region has 13 residues. V was pared by 2 bases and J by 8 bases, with 12 bases between. CDR3: CASSLSRNNEAFF. The DNA for the CDR3 is TGTGCCAGCAGTTTAAGCAGGAATAACGAAGCTTTCTTT.

The genes are TRBV7-2 and TRBJ2-5, with TRBD2 identical over 12 bases. This CDR3 region has 15 residues. Germline trimming cut 4 bases from V and 1 base from J; bases unmatched to any gene: 1. Germline V lookup: CDR1 SGHTA, CDR2 FQGNSA. This chain's CDR3 is CASSWTSGAQETQYF. CDR3 coding DNA: TGTGCCAGCAGCTGGACTAGCGGGGCCCAAGAGACCCAGTACTTC. The whole variable domain, remainder taken from reference TRBV7-2 and TRBJ2-5, is GAGVSQSPSNKVTEKGKDVELRCDPISGHTALYWYRQSLGQGLEFLIYFQGNSAPDKSGLPSDRFSAERTGGSVSTLTIQRTQQEDSAVYLCASSWTSGAQETQYFGPGTRLLVL.

The chain couples TRBV11-3 to TRBJ2-3, with D possibly TRBD2 on 6 matching bases. The germline gives CDR1 SGHNT, CDR2 YENEEA. The V gene lost 4 bases and the J gene lost 2 bases, with 19 bases spanning the gap. This CDR3 region has 17 residues. CDR3 sequence: CASSSGVAELPTDTQYF. The CDR3 DNA reads TGTGCCAGCAGCTCCGGAGTAGCGGAACTACCCACAGATACGCAGTATTTT. Complete variable domain (other parts from reference TRBV11-3 and TRBJ2-3): EAGVVQSPRYKIIEKKQPVAFWCNPISGHNTLYWYLQNLGQGPELLIRYENEEAVDDSQLPKDRFSAERLKGVDSTLKIQPAELGDSAVYLCASSSGVAELPTDTQYFGPGTRLTVL.

The chain carries TRBV28 and TRBJ1-3; D unclear. Trimming pared 3 bases from V and 15 bases from J, leaving 15 bases between. The germline V gene has CDR1 MDHEN and CDR2 SYDVKM. The length of the CDR3 is 12 residues. The CDR3: CASSFRREVKYF. CDR3 DNA: TGTGCCAGCAGTTTCAGAAGGGAGGTAAAATATTTT.

This sequence joins TRBV3-1 (or the pseudogene TRBV3-2) and TRBJ2-4; 7 bases are a match to TRBD2. Per germline, CDR1 LGHDT and CDR2 YNNKEL (reference sequence). V shed 6 bases and J 0 bases; nucleotides not matched to a gene: 11. This CDR3 spans 17 amino acids. CDR3 in DNA: TGTGCCAGCAGGGATCCTAGCGGAGAGTTAGCCAAAAACATTCAGTACTTC. Translation: CASRDPSGELAKNIQYF.

This chain joins TRBV19 and TRBJ1-4; 8 bases map to TRBD1. The V and J ends lost 11 bases and 3 bases, in that order; junction bases with no gene match: 8. This CDR3 comprises 14 residues. Germline CDR1 is LNHDA and CDR2 is SQIVND (reference sequence). The CDR3 DNA reads as TGTGCCTCAAAATTGGACAGGGCTAATGAAAAACTGTTTTTT. Protein sequence: CASKLDRANEKLFF.

For this clone: Within the sample, other DNA sequences also encode this same CDR3. V gene TRBV18 combines with J gene TRBJ1-4, with TRBD1 as a possible D gene (5 bases). Germline V CDR1 and CDR2: KGHSH, LQKENI. Trimming removed 2 bases at V and 8 bases at J, with 18 bases between. CDR3 size: 16 residues. The chain's CDR3 is CASSPSVPRVGEKLFF. DNA of the CDR3: TGTGCCAGCTCACCATCAGTCCCCAGGGTAGGGGAAAAACTGTTTTTT. Full variable domain (outside the CDR3, taken from reference TRBV18 and TRBJ1-4): NAGVMQNPRHLVRRRGQEARLRCSPMKGHSHVYWYRQLPEEGLKFMVYLQKENIIDESGMPKERFSAEFPKEGPSILRIQQVVRGDSAAYFCASSPSVPRVGEKLFFGSGTQLSVL.

The V call is TRBV28, the J call TRBJ2-2, with 8 bases lining up with TRBD2. Germline V gene data show CDR1 as MDHEN and CDR2 as SYDVKM. This CDR3 is 16 amino acids long. With 7 bases clipped from V and 5 bases from J, the junction kept 12 bases outside the gene matches. In DNA, the CDR3 is TGTGCCAGCATGAGGAGCGGGAGTAGAAGGACCGGGGAGCTGTTTTTT. It translates to CASMRSGSRRTGELFF.

V is TRBV19 and J is TRBJ1-2, with TRBD1 matching 8 bases. The junction had 6 bases not matched to a gene; V was cut back by 6 bases and J by 3 bases. Germline V CDR1 and CDR2: LNHDA, SQIVND (reference sequence). CDR3 length equals 14 residues. The CDR3 nucleotides read TGTGCCAGTAGGAGGACAGGGAGTGACTATGGCTACACCTTC. It yields the protein CASRRTGSDYGYTF.

This clone was recorded once. The rearrangement uses TRBV10-3 and TRBJ2-7, with 10 bases matching TRBD2. The CDR3 loop spans 16 amino acids. J lost 1 base, V lost 3 bases, and 6 bases had no gene match. Germline V gives CDR1 ENHRY, CDR2 SYGVKD. CDR3 sequence (DNA): TGTGCCATCAGTGACACTCAGCGGGAGGGATCCTACGAGCAGTACTTC. Amino acid sequence: CAISDTQREGSYEQYF.